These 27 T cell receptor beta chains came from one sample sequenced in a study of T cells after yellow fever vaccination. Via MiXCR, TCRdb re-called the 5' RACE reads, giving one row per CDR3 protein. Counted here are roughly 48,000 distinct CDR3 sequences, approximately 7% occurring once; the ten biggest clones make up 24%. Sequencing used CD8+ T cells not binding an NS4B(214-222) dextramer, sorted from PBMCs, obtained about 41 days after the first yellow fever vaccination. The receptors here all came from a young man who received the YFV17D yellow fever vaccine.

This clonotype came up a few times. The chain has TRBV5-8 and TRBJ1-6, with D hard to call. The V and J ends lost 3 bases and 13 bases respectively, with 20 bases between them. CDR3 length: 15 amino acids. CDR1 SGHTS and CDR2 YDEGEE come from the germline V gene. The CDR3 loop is CASSSFAGSYYPLHF. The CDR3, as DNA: TGTGCCAGCAGCTCCTTCGCCGGGTCGTATTACCCCCTCCACTTT.

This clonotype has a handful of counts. The CDR3 sequence is CASTPGYGYTF. DNA of the CDR3: TGTGCCAGCACACCAGGATATGGCTACACCTTC. The genes are TRBV12-3 or TRBV12-4 and TRBJ1-2; no firm D call. The V gene lost 7 bases and the J gene lost 5 bases, with 8 bases spanning the gap. The CDR3 runs to 11 residues.

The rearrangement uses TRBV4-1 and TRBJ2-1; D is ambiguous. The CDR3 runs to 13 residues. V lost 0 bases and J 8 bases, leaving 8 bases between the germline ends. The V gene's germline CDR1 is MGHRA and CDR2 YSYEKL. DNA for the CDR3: TGCGCCAGCAGCCAAGAGGGCGAATATGAGCAGTTCTTC. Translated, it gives CASSQEGEYEQFF.

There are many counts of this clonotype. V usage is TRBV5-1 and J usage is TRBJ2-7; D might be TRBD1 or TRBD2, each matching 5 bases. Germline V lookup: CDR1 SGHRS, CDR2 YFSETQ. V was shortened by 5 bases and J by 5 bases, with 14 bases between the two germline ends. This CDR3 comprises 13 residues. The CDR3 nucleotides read TGCGCCAGCAGTTTGAGGGGAATCCACGAGCAGTACTTC. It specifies CASSLRGIHEQYF.

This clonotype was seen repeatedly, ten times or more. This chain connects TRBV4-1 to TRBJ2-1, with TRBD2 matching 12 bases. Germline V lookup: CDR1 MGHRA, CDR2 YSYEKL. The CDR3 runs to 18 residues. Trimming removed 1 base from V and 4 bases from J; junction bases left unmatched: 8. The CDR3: CASSQVLGTSGRYNEQFF. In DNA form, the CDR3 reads TGCGCCAGCAGCCAAGTTTTAGGGACTAGCGGGCGATACAATGAGCAGTTCTTC.

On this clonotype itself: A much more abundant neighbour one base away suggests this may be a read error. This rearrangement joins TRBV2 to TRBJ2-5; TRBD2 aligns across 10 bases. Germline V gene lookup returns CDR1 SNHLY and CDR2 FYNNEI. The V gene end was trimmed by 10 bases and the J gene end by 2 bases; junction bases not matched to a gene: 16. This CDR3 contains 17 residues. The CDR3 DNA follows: TGTGCCATCAGCACCCGTTGGGGAGCGGGGGGGCAAGAGACCCAGTACTTC. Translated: CAISTRWGAGGQETQYF.

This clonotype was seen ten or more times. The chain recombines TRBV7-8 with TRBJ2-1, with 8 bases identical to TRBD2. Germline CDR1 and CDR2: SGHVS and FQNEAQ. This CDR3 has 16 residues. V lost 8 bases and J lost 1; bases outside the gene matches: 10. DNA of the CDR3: TGTGCCAGCGGCAGAGGTCGGGGGGGATCCTACAATGAGCAGTTCTTC. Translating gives CASGRGRGGSYNEQFF.

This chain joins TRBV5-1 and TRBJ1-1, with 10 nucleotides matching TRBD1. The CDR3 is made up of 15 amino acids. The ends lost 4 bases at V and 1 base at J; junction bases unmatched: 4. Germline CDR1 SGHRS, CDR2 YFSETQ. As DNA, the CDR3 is TGCGCCAGCAGCGGGGGACAGGGGAGGAACACTGAAGCTTTCTTT. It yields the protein CASSGGQGRNTEAFF.

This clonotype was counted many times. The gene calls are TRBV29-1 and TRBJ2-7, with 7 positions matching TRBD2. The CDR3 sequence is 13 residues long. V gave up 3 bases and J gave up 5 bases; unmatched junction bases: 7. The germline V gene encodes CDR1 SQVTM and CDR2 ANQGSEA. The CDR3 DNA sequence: TGCAGCGTTGAGGGGGGGTCCCTTGACGAGCAGTACTTC. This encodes CSVEGGSLDEQYF.

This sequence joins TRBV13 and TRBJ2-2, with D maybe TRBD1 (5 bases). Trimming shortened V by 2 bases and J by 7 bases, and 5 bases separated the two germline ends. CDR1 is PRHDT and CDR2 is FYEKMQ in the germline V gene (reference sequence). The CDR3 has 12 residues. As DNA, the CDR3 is TGTGCCAGCAGCTTAAGGGGCGGGGAGCTGTTTTTT. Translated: CASSLRGGELFF.

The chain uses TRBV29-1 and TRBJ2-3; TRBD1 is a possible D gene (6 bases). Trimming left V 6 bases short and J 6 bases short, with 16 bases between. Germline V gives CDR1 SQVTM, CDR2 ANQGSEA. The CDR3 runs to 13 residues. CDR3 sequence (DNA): TGCAGCGTCCGAGGTGGGGGCTCGGATACGCAGTATTTT. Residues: CSVRGGGSDTQYF.

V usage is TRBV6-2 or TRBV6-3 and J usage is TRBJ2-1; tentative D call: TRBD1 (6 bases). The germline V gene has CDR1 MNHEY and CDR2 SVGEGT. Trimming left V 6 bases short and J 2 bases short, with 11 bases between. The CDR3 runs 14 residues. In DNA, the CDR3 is TGTGCCAGCAGAACCGGGACAACCTACAATGAGCAGTTCTTC. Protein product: CASRTGTTYNEQFF.

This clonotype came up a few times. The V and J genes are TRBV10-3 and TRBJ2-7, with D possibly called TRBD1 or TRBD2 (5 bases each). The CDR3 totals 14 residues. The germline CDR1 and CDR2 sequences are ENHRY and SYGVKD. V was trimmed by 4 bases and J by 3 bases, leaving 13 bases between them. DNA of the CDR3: TGTGCCATCAGTGTTGAGGGGTTGGTCTACGAGCAGTACTTC. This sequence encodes CAISVEGLVYEQYF.

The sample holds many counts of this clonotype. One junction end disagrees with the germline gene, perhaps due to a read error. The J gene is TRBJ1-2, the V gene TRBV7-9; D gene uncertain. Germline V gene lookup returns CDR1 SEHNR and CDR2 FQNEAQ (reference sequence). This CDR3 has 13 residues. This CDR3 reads CASSLALGGNFAF. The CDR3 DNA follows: TGTGCCAGCAGCTTAGCGCTGGGAGGGAATTTCGCCTTC.

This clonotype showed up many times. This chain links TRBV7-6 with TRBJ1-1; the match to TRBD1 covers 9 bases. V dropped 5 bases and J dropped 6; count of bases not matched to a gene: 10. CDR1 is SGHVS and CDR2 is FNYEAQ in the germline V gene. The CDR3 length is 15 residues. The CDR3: CASSPRDREIPEAFF. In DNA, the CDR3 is TGTGCCAGCAGCCCCCGGGACAGGGAAATTCCTGAAGCTTTCTTT.

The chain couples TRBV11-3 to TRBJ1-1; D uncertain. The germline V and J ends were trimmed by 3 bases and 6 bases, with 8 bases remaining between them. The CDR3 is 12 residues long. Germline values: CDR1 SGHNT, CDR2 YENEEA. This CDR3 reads CASSLGRAEAFF. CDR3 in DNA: TGTGCCAGCAGCTTGGGGAGGGCTGAAGCTTTCTTT.

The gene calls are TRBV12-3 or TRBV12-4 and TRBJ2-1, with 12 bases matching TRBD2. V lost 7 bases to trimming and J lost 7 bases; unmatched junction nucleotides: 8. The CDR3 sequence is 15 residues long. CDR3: CASTPLAGGSNEQFF. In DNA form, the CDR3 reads TGTGCCAGCACCCCACTAGCGGGGGGCTCGAATGAGCAGTTCTTC.

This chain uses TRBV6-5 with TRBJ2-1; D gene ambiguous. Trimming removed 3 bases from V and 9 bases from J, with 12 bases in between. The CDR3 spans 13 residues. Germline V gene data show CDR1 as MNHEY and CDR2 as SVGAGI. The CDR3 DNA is TGTGCCAGCAGTTATCTAGAGGACGGTGAGCAGTTCTTC. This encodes CASSYLEDGEQFF.

CDR3 sequence (DNA): TGTGCCAGCAGTTATTCGGGGCATCAGCCCCAGCATTTT. The encoded protein is CASSYSGHQPQHF. This chain links TRBV6-2 or TRBV6-3 with TRBJ1-5; D may be TRBD1 (5 bases). The CDR3 consists of 13 residues. V lost 3 bases to trimming and J lost 5 bases, with 8 bases between them. Looked up from germline, CDR1 is MNHEY and CDR2 is SVGEGT.

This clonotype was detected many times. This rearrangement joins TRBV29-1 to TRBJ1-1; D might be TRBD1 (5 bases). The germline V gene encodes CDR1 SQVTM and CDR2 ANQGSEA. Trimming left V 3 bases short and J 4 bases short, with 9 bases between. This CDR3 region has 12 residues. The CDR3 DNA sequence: TGCAGCGTTGAGGGGAGGGGCACTGAAGCTTTCTTT. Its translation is CSVEGRGTEAFF.

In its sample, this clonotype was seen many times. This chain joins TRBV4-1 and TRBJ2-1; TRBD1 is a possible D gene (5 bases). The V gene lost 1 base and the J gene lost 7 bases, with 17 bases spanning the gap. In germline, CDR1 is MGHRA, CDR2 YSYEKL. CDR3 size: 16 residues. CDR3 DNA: TGCGCCAGCAGCCAAGGGGTAGGGCAGGGTTTAAATGAGCAGTTCTTC. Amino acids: CASSQGVGQGLNEQFF.

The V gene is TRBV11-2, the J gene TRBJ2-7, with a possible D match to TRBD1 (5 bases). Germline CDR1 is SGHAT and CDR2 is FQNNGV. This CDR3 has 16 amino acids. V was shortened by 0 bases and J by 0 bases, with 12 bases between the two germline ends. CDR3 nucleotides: TGTGCCAGCAGCTTAGATGACAGCTTGGGCTCCTACGAGCAGTACTTC. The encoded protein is CASSLDDSLGSYEQYF.

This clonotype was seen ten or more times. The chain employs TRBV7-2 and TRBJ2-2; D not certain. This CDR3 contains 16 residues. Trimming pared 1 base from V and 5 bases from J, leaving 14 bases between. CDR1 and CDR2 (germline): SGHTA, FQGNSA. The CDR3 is CASSLGGPLWTGELFF. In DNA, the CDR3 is TGTGCCAGCAGCTTAGGTGGACCCTTATGGACCGGGGAGCTGTTTTTT.

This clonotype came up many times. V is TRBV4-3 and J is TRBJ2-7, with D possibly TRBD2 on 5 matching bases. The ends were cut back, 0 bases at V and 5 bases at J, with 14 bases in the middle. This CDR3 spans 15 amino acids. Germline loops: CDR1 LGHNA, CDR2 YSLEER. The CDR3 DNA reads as TGCGCCAGCAGCCAAGACAGATCGGGGTATGACGAGCAGTACTTC. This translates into CASSQDRSGYDEQYF.

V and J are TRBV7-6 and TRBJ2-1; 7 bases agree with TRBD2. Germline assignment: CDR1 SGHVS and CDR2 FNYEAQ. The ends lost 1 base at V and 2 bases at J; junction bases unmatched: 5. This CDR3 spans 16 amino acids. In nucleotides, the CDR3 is TGTGCCAGCAGCTTAGAGTGGGCGGGAGCCTACAATGAGCAGTTCTTC. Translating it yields CASSLEWAGAYNEQFF.

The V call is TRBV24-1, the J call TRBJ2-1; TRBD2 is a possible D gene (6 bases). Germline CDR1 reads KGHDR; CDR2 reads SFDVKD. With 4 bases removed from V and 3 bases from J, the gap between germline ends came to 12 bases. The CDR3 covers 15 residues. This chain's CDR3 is CATSDSGTYYNEQFF. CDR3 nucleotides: TGTGCCACCAGTGACTCCGGGACTTACTACAATGAGCAGTTCTTC.

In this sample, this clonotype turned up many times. The chain's CDR3 is CASSLGTGPMGEQFF. In DNA, the CDR3 is TGTGCCAGCAGCTTAGGAACAGGACCGATGGGGGAGCAGTTCTTC. V gene TRBV7-6 combines with J gene TRBJ2-1; a possible D gene is TRBD1 (5 bases). This CDR3 comprises 15 residues. The V end was cut by 1 base, the J end by 10 bases, with 17 bases between. Germline-derived CDR1 and CDR2 are SGHVS and FNYEAQ. Drawing the rest from reference TRBV7-6 and TRBJ2-1, the complete variable domain is GAGVSQSPRYKVTKRGQDVALRCDPISGHVSLYWYRQALGQGPEFLTYFNYEAQQDKSGLPNDRFSAERPEGSISTLTIQRTEQRDSAMYRCASSLGTGPMGEQFFGPGTRLTVL.